What follows are 12 T cell receptor beta chains derived from one specimen sequenced in a study of blood T cell repertoires in COVID-19. Libraries were prepared by immunoSEQ multiplex PCR; TCRdb keeps only in-frame clonotypes and omits some of them. The sample yields roughly 100,000 clones, 70% to 90% seen once. Sequenced: peripheral blood. Every receptor here comes from a woman aged 60-70 years with acute or convalescent COVID-19.

The chain uses TRBV6-2 or TRBV6-3 and TRBJ2-7; TRBD2 matches 7 bases. V was pared by 4 bases and J by 5 bases, with 17 bases of the junction left unmatched. CDR1 and CDR2 (germline): MNHEY, SVGEGT. This CDR3 region has 17 residues. The CDR3: CASSSGPGGIDLNEQYF. CDR3 nucleotides: TGTGCCAGCAGTTCCGGACCGGGGGGAATAGATCTAAACGAGCAGTACTTC.

This rearrangement joins TRBV2 to TRBJ1-5; the match to TRBD1 covers 7 bases. Germline V lookup: CDR1 SNHLY, CDR2 FYNNEI. This CDR3 region has 13 residues. Trimming at V came to 7 bases and at J to 7 bases, leaving 7 bases not matched to a gene. CDR3 sequence: CASKAGGGQPQHF. CDR3 bases: TGTGCCAGCAAGGCAGGGGGTGGGCAGCCCCAGCATTTT.

This clone was seen more than once but under ten times. The chain joins TRBV7-8 to TRBJ2-2; the D is unclear. Deletions cut 6 bases from V and 6 bases from J, with 14 bases between. The CDR3 length is 14 residues. In germline, CDR1 is SGHVS, CDR2 FQNEAQ. As DNA, the CDR3 is TGTGCCAGCAGGTCCACAGCTTCCTCCGGGGAGCTGTTTTTT. Protein product: CASRSTASSGELFF.

The chain recombines TRBV18 with TRBJ2-7; D perhaps matches TRBD1 (6 bases). Germline CDR1 is KGHSH and CDR2 is LQKENI. Trimming shortened V by 2 bases and J by 2 bases, and 13 bases separated the two germline ends. There are 15 residues in the CDR3. The CDR3 reads CASSPLIRTAYEQYF. In DNA, the CDR3 is TGTGCCAGCTCACCATTAATTCGGACAGCCTACGAGCAGTACTTC.

The chain uses TRBV7-2 and TRBJ1-1; 9 bases are a match to TRBD1. There are 13 residues in the CDR3. Trimming took 6 bases from V and 5 from J; bases not matched to a gene: 4. Germline assignment: CDR1 SGHTA and CDR2 FQGNSA. The chain's CDR3 is CASSRDRETEAFF. CDR3 DNA: TGTGCCAGCAGTAGGGACAGGGAAACTGAAGCTTTCTTT.

V and J are TRBV27 and TRBJ1-5, with 10 bases fitting TRBD1. This CDR3 region has 17 residues. V trimming: 5 bases; J trimming: 7 bases; junction bases outside the gene matches: 14. CDR1 is MNHEY, CDR2 SMNVEV, per germline (reference sequence). As DNA, the CDR3 is TGTGCCAGCAGTCCCCTCCGAGGGACAGGGGAGGCGCAGCCCCAGCATTTT. This gives the protein CASSPLRGTGEAQPQHF.

As for this clone: Other DNA sequences within the sample encode an identical CDR3. This rearrangement joins TRBV9 to TRBJ2-1, with 8 bases matching TRBD2. V gave up 4 bases and J gave up 0 bases; unmatched junction bases: 3. The germline V gene encodes CDR1 SGDLS and CDR2 YYNGEE. The CDR3 sequence is 15 residues long. The CDR3 reads CASSPSGSSYNEQFF. The CDR3 DNA reads TGTGCCAGCAGCCCGAGCGGGAGCTCCTACAATGAGCAGTTCTTC.

The chain links TRBV12-3 or TRBV12-4 to TRBJ2-1, with 8 positions matching TRBD2. This CDR3 has 13 amino acids. Trimming took 6 bases from V and 9 from J; bases not matched to a gene: 7. CDR3 in DNA: TGTGCCAGCAGCCCAAACGGGGGGGTTGAGCAGTTCTTC. This sequence encodes CASSPNGGVEQFF.

This rearrangement joins TRBV11-2 to TRBJ2-1, with D perhaps matching TRBD1 (5 bases). Looked up from germline, CDR1 is SGHAT and CDR2 is FQNNGV. Trimming took off 5 bases at V and 9 bases at J, with 14 bases between the two ends. The length of the CDR3 is 13 residues. CDR3: CASSLGLVVEQFF. CDR3 DNA sequence: TGTGCCAGCAGCCTGGGGCTAGTTGTTGAGCAGTTCTTC. The variable domain in full, with the rest retrieved from reference TRBV11-2 and TRBJ2-1, is EAGVAQSPRYKIIEKRQSVAFWCNPISGHATLYWYQQILGQGPKLLIQFQNNGVVDDSQLPKDRFSAERLKGVDSTLKIQPAKLEDSAVYLCASSLGLVVEQFFGPGTRLTVL.

The chain couples TRBV27 to TRBJ2-1, with TRBD2 matching over 14 bases. This CDR3 has 16 residues. Germline loops: CDR1 MNHEY, CDR2 SMNVEV (reference sequence). V shed 4 bases, J shed 9 bases, and the junction held 8 bases outside the gene matches. CDR3 bases: TGTGCCAGCAGTTCCTCGACTAGCGGGAGGGCCGGTGAGCAGTTCTTC. This encodes CASSSSTSGRAGEQFF.

Here the CDR3 DNA reads TGCGCCAGCAGCATAGGACAGGGGGCTGTAATGGCTTTCTTT. Encoded protein: CASSIGQGAVMAFF. This chain uses TRBV5-1 with TRBJ1-1, with TRBD1 identical over 11 bases. With 4 bases clipped from V and 11 bases from J, the junction kept 10 bases outside the gene matches. CDR3 length: 14 residues. Germline CDR1 SGHRS, CDR2 YFSETQ.

This clone has more than one count but fewer than ten. This rearrangement joins TRBV7-9 to TRBJ2-7, with a weak D call TRBD2 (5 bases). Germline V gene lookup returns CDR1 SEHNR and CDR2 FQNEAQ (reference sequence). This CDR3 contains 12 residues. V was clipped by 4 bases and J by 6 bases, with 10 bases between them. CDR3 DNA sequence: TGTGCCAGCAGCTCTAGCTGGGGCGAGCAGTACTTC. Encoded protein: CASSSSWGEQYF. Supplemented by reference TRBV7-9 and TRBJ2-7, the full variable domain reads DTGVSQNPRHKITKRGQNVTFRCDPISEHNRLYWYRQTLGQGPEFLTYFQNEAQLEKSRLLSDRFSAERPKGSFSTLEIQRTEQGDSAMYLCASSSSWGEQYFGPGTRLTVT.